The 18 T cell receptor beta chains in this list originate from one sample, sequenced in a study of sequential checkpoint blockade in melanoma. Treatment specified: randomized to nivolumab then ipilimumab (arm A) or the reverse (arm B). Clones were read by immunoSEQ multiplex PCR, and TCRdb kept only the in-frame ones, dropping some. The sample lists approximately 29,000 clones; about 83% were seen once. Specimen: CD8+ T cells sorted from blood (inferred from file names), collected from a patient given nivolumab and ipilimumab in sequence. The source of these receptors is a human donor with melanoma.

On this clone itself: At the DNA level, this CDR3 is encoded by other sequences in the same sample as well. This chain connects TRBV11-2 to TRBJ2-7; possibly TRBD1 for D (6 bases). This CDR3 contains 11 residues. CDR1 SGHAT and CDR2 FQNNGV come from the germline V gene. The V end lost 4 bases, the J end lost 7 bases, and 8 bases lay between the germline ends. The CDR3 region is CASSYRGEQYF. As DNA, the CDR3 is TGTGCCAGCAGCTATAGGGGGGAGCAGTACTTC.

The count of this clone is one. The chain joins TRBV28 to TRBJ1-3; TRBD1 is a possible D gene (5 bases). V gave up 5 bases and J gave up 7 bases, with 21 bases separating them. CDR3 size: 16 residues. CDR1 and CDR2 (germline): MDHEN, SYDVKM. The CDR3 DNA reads TGTGCCAGCAGTCCACCCGCGGGGCTAAACCGGAACACCATATATTTT. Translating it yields CASSPPAGLNRNTIYF.

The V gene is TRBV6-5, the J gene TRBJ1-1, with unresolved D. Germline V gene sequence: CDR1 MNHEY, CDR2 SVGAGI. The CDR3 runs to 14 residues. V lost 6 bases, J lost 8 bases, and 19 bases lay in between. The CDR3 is CASSSYSKVGEAFF. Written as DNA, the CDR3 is TGTGCCAGCAGCAGTTACTCGAAAGTGGGCGAAGCTTTCTTT.

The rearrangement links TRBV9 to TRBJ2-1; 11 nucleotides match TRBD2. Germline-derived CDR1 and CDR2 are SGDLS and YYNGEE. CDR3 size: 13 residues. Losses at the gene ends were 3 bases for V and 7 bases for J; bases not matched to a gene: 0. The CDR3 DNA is TGTGCCAGCAGCGGACTAGCGGGAAATGAGCAGTTCTTC. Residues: CASSGLAGNEQFF.

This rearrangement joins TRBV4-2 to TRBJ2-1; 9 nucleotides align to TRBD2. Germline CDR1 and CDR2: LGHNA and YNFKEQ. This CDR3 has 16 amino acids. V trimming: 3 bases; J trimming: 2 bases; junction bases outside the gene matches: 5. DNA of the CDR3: TGTGCCAGCAGCCACAGTAGCGGGGGAGCCTACAATGAGCAGTTCTTC. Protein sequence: CASSHSSGGAYNEQFF.

The CDR3 loop reads CASSFPGQGFQETQYF. The DNA of the CDR3 is TGTGCCAGCAGTTTCCCGGGACAGGGATTCCAAGAGACCCAGTACTTC. The chain links TRBV28 to TRBJ2-5, with 9 bases identical to TRBD1. Germline CDR1 MDHEN, CDR2 SYDVKM. With 3 bases clipped from V and 1 base from J, the junction kept 6 bases outside the gene matches. The CDR3 sequence is 16 residues long.

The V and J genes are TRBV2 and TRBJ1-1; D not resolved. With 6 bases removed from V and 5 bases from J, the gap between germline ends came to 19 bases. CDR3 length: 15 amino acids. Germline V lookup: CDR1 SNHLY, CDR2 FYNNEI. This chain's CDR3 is CASRGVTGLGTEAFF. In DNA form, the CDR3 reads TGTGCCAGCAGAGGAGTAACCGGATTAGGAACTGAAGCTTTCTTT.

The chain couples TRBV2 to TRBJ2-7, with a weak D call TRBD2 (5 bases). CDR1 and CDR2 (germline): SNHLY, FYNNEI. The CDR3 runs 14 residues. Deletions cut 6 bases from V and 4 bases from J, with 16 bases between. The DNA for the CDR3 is TGTGCCAGCAGCGGACTCTACATGACATACGAGCAGTACTTC. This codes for CASSGLYMTYEQYF.

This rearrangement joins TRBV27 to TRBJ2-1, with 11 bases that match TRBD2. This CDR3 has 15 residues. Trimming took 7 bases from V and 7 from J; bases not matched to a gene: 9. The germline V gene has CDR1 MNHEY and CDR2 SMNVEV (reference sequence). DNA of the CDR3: TGTGCCAGCAAAATAGCGGGAGGGCCTGGAAATGAGCAGTTCTTC. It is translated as CASKIAGGPGNEQFF.

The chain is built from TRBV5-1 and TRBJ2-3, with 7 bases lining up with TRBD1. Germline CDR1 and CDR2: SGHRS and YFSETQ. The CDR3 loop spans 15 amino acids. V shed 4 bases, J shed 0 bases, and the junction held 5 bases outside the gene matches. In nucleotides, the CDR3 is TGCGCCAGCAGCACAGAGACAGGGAGCACAGATACGCAGTATTTT. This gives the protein CASSTETGSTDTQYF.

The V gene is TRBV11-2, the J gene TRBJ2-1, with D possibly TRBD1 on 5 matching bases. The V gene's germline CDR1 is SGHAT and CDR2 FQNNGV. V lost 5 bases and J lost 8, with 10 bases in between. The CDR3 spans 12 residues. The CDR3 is CASSPGFDEQFF. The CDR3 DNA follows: TGTGCCAGCAGCCCAGGGTTTGATGAGCAGTTCTTC.

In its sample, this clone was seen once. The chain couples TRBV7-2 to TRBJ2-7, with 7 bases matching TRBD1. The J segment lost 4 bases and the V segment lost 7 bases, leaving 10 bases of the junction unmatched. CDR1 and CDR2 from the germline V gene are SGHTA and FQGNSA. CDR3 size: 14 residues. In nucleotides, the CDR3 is TGTGCCAGCACCCTAAGGCAGGGGGTGTACGAGCAGTACTTC. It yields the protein CASTLRQGVYEQYF.

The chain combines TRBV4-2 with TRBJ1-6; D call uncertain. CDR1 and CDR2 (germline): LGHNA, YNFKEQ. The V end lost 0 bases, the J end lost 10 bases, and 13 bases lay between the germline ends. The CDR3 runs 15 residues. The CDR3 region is CASSQEPGGGSPLHF. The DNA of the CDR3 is TGTGCCAGCAGCCAAGAACCGGGAGGAGGATCACCCCTCCACTTT.

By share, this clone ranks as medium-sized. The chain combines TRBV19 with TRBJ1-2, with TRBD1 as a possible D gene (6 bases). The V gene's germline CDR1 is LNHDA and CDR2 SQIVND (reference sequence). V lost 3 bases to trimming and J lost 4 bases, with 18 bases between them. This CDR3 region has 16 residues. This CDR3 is CASSIGRQGPSYGYTF. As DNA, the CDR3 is TGTGCCAGTAGTATTGGTCGCCAGGGGCCCTCCTATGGCTACACCTTC.

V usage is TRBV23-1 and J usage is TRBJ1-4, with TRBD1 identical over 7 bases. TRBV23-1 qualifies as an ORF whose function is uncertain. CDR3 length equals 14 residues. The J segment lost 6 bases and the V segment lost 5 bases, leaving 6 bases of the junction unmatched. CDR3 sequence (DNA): TGCGCCAGCAGTACGACAGGGCCCTATGAAAAACTGTTTTTT. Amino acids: CASSTTGPYEKLFF.

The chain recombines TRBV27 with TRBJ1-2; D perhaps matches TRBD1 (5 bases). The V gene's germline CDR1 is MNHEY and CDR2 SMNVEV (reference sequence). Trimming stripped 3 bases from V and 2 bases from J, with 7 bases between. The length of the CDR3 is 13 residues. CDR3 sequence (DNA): TGTGCCAGCAGTTTCCAGGGCAACTATGGCTACACCTTC. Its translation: CASSFQGNYGYTF.

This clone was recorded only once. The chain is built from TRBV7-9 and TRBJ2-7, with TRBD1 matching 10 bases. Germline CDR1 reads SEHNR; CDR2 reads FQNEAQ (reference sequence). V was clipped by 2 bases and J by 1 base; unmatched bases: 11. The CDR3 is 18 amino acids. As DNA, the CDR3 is TGTGCCAGCAGCTTACAAAACAACGACAGGGGGCTATCCTACGAGCAGTACTTC. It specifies CASSLQNNDRGLSYEQYF.

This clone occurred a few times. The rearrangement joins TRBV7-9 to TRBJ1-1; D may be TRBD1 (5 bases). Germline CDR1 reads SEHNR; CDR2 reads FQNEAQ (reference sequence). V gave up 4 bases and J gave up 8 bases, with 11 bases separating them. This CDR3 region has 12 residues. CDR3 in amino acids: CASSSGGGEAFF. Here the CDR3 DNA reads TGTGCCAGCAGCTCCGGGGGGGGAGAAGCTTTCTTT. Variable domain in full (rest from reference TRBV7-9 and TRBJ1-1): DTGVSQNPRHKITKRGQNVTFRCDPISEHNRLYWYRQTLGQGPEFLTYFQNEAQLEKSRLLSDRFSAERPKGSFSTLEIQRTEQGDSAMYLCASSSGGGEAFFGQGTRLTVV.